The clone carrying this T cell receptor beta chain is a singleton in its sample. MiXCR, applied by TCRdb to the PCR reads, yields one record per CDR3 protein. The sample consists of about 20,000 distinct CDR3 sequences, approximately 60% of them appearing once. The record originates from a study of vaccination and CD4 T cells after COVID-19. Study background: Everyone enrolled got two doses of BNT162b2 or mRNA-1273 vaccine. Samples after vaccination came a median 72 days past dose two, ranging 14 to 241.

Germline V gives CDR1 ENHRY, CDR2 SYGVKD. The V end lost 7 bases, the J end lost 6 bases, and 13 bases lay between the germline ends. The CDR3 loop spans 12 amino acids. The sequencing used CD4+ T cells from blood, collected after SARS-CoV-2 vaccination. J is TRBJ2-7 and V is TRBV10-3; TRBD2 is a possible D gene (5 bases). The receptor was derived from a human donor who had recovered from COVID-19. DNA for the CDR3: TGTGCCATCACGAGGGAGAGCGGCGAGCAGTACTTC. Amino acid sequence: CAITRESGEQYF.